The 12 T cell receptor beta chains below all came from one sample that was sequenced in a study of shared clonotypes between healthy human individuals. Profiled with immunoSEQ multiplex PCR; TCRdb holds only in-frame clones, not every one. The profile shows 1.4 million to 1.5 million clones, about 96% of them singletons. Sequencing input: naive CD4+ T cells sorted from blood. Specified subset: CD45RA+ positively selected. The receptors shown here come from a man aged 30 to 39 in good health.

DNA of the CDR3: TGTGCCAGCAGTTTAGTCGGGGGTGGGAACACTGAAGCTTTCTTT. It yields the protein CASSLVGGGNTEAFF. The chain joins TRBV28 to TRBJ1-1; D is possibly TRBD1 (5 bases). Trimming took 2 bases from V and 1 from J, leaving 11 bases between them. CDR3 length: 15 amino acids. Per the germline V gene, CDR1 is MDHEN and CDR2 is SYDVKM.

J is TRBJ1-3 and V is TRBV5-5; a possible D gene is TRBD1 (6 bases). The CDR3 loop spans 15 amino acids. Trimming took 3 bases from V and 2 from J, leaving 12 bases between them. Germline CDR1 and CDR2: SGHKS and YYEKEE (reference sequence). CDR3 coding DNA: TGTGCCAGCAGCTCAACAGGGTCCCCTGGAAACACCATATATTTT. This encodes CASSSTGSPGNTIYF. Supplemented by reference TRBV5-5 and TRBJ1-3, the full variable domain reads DAGVTQSPTHLIKTRGQQVTLRCSPISGHKSVSWYQQVLGQGPQFIFQYYEKEERGRGNFPDRFSARQFPNYSSELNVNALLLGDSALYLCASSSTGSPGNTIYFGEGSWLTVV.

Concerning this clone: Other nucleotide sequences in the sample specify the same CDR3. The chain is built from TRBV7-9 and TRBJ2-5, with D hard to call. The germline V gene encodes CDR1 SEHNR and CDR2 FQNEAQ (reference sequence). The CDR3 has 11 residues. V dropped 4 bases and J dropped 5 bases, with 5 bases sitting between them. In DNA form, the CDR3 reads TGTGCCAGCAGCTCCAAGGAGACCCAGTACTTC. This encodes CASSSKETQYF.

For this clone: This specimen includes other DNA sequences encoding the same CDR3. The rearrangement joins TRBV18 to TRBJ1-1; TRBD1 matches 7 bases. The V and J ends lost 3 bases and 1 base, in that order; junction bases with no gene match: 2. CDR1 KGHSH and CDR2 LQKENI come from the germline V gene. The CDR3 loop spans 14 amino acids. DNA of the CDR3: TGTGCCAGCTCACCGACAGGGCCGAACACTGAAGCTTTCTTT. Translation: CASSPTGPNTEAFF.

This clone was detected once. The chain combines TRBV4-3 with TRBJ2-7; TRBD1 might be the D (6 bases). The CDR3 is 14 residues long. The V gene lost 5 bases and the J gene lost 4 bases, with 15 bases spanning the gap. Looked up from germline, CDR1 is LGHNA and CDR2 is YSLEER. CDR3 sequence reads: CASSKASRGYEQYF. The CDR3 coding sequence is TGCGCCAGCAGCAAGGCCTCCAGGGGATACGAGCAGTACTTC.

The rearrangement links TRBV28 to TRBJ2-7; D is perhaps TRBD1 (6 bases). CDR3 length: 16 amino acids. With 1 base removed from V and 3 bases from J, the gap between germline ends came to 16 bases. Germline V lookup: CDR1 MDHEN, CDR2 SYDVKM. CDR3 in amino acids: CASSLSGRIQGYEQYF. The CDR3, as DNA: TGTGCCAGCAGTTTATCGGGCCGAATACAGGGCTACGAGCAGTACTTC.

This sequence joins TRBV5-4 and TRBJ2-5; 7 bases are shared with TRBD1. Germline-derived CDR1 and CDR2 are SGHNT and YYREEE (reference sequence). With 4 bases clipped from V and 2 bases from J, the junction kept 5 bases outside the gene matches. The CDR3 length is 14 residues. CDR3 DNA sequence: TGTGCCAGCAGCACCGGACAGGTACAAGAGACCCAGTACTTC. Translated: CASSTGQVQETQYF.

The rearrangement links TRBV4-1 to TRBJ1-6; 9 positions agree with TRBD1. V shed 3 bases, J shed 7 bases, and the junction held 4 bases outside the gene matches. The germline V gene encodes CDR1 MGHRA and CDR2 YSYEKL. The CDR3 length is 15 residues. The CDR3 loop reads CASSQPDRGNSPLHF. As DNA, the CDR3 is TGCGCCAGCAGCCAGCCAGACAGGGGGAATTCACCCCTCCACTTT.

This CDR3 is CASSPGVQSEQFF. The CDR3 DNA reads as TGTGCCAGCAGTCCCGGAGTCCAAAGTGAGCAGTTCTTC. The J gene is TRBJ2-1, the V gene TRBV28, with D unclear. V lost 5 bases and J lost 9, with 14 bases in between. The CDR3 totals 13 residues. Germline CDR1 MDHEN, CDR2 SYDVKM. Using reference TRBV28 and TRBJ2-1 for the parts outside the CDR3, the full variable domain is DVKVTQSSRYLVKRTGEKVFLECVQDMDHENMFWYRQDPGLGLRLIYFSYDVKMKEKGDIPEGYSVSREKKERFSLILESASTNQTSMYLCASSPGVQSEQFFGPGTRLTVL.

The DNA of the CDR3 is TGTGCCACCAGCAGCCGGGGGAGGTCGGGCTTATACGAGCAGTACTTC. It encodes CATSSRGRSGLYEQYF. This sequence joins TRBV15 and TRBJ2-7, with D perhaps TRBD2 (6 bases). The V gene's germline CDR1 is LNHNV and CDR2 YYDKDF (reference sequence). The CDR3 totals 16 residues. The ends were cut back, 3 bases at V and 4 bases at J, with 19 bases in the middle.

The rearrangement joins TRBV7-3 to TRBJ2-3, with TRBD2 matching over 11 bases. This CDR3 has 15 residues. Germline CDR1 reads SGHTA; CDR2 reads FQGTGA. With 3 bases clipped from V and 4 bases from J, the junction kept 3 bases outside the gene matches. CDR3 in DNA: TGTGCCAGCAGCTTTAGCGGGAGGGGGGCAGATACGCAGTATTTT. It yields the protein CASSFSGRGADTQYF.

This rearrangement joins TRBV7-6 to TRBJ2-1, with a tentative D call TRBD1 (6 bases). V lost 1 base and J 10 bases, leaving 11 bases between the germline ends. CDR3 length: 13 residues. Per germline, CDR1 SGHVS and CDR2 FNYEAQ. CDR3 DNA: TGTGCCAGCAGCTTAGTGGACAGAGTGGAGCAGTTCTTC. This sequence encodes CASSLVDRVEQFF.